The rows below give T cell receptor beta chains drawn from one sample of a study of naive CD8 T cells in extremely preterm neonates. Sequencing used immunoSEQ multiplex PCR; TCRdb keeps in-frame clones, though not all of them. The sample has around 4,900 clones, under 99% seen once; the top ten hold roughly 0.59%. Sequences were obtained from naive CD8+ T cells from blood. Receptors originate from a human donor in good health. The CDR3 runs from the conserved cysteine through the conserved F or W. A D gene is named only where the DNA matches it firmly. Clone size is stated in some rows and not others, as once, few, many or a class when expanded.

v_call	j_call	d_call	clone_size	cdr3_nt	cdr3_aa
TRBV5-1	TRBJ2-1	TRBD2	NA	TGCGCCAGCAGCATTGGGACTAGCGACAATGAGCAGTTCTTC	CASSIGTSDNEQFF
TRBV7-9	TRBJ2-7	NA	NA	TGTGCCAGCAGCTCCCTTCCAGGGGGACTAGGCTCCTACGAGCAGTACTTC	CASSSLPGGLGSYEQYF
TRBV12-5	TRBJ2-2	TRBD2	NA	TGTGCTAGTGGTTGGGTCCCCCGGGAGGGAGGGACCGGGGAGCTGTTTTTT	CASGWVPREGGTGELFF
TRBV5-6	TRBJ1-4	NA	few	TGTGCCAGCAGCCTTGCACGGAATGAAAAACTGTTTTTT	CASSLARNEKLFF
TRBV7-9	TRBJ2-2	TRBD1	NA	TGTGCCAGCAGCCATCCGGGACAGGGGACCGGGGAGCTGTTTTTT	CASSHPGQGTGELFF
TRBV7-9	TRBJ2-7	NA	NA	TGTGCCAGCAGCTCAAGACCAGGGGAGCAGTACTTC	CASSSRPGEQYF
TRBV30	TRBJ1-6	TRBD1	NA	TGTGCCTGGAGCGGGGGACAGGGTAACTCACCCCTCCACTTT	CAWSGGQGNSPLHF
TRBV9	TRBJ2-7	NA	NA	TGTGCCAGCAGCGTAGAGGAGTCCTACGAGCAGTACTTC	CASSVEESYEQYF
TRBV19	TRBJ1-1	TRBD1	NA	TGTGCCAGTAGTATACAGGGGGCGACTGAAGCTTTCTTT	CASSIQGATEAFF
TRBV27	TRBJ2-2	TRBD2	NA	TGTGCCAGCAGACTTCACCCCGGGGGGGGCACCGGGGAGCTGTTTTTT	CASRLHPGGGTGELFF
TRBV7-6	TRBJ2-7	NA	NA	TGTGCCAGCAGCAACCGGGCAAAGGGTGAGGGCTACGAGCAGTACTTC	CASSNRAKGEGYEQYF
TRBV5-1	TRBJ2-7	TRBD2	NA	TGCGCCAGCAGCTCAACATCTAGCGGGGGTCTATCCTACGAGCAGTACTTC	CASSSTSSGGLSYEQYF
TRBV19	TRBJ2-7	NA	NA	TGTGCCAGTAGTATATGGGTTAGCAGCGTCGACGAGCAGTACTTC	CASSIWVSSVDEQYF
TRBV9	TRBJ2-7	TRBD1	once	TGTGCCAGCAGCCCAATGGACAGGGGAGGCCACGAGCAGTACTTC	CASSPMDRGGHEQYF
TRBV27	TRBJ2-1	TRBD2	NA	TGTGCCAGCAGTTTATCCAGGACTAGCGGGAAGGAGCAGTTCTTC	CASSLSRTSGKEQFF
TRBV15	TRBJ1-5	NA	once	TGTGCCACCAGCAGAGGTCATAATCAGCCCCAGCATTTT	CATSRGHNQPQHF
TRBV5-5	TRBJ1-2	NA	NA	TGTGCCACCGCACAGACTAACTATGGCTACACCTTC	CATAQTNYGYTF
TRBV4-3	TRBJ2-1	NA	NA	TGCGCCAGCAGCCAAGATACAAGGGGGAATGAGCAGTTCTTC	CASSQDTRGNEQFF
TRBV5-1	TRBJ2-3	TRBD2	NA	TGCGCCAGCAGCTTGGCGATAGCGGGACCGAGCACAGATACGCAGTATTTT	CASSLAIAGPSTDTQYF
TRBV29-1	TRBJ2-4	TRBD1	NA	TGCAGCGCCCGACAGGGACCCATTCAGTACTTC	CSARQGPIQYF
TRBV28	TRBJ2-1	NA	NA	TGTGCCAGCAACGTCTTGGGGGGTTATGAGCAGTTCTTC	CASNVLGGYEQFF
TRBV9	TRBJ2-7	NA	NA	TGTGCCAGCAGCGTATATCAGGGGTCCTACGAGCAGTACTTC	CASSVYQGSYEQYF
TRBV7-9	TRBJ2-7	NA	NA	TGTGCCAGCAGCGTCAGCGTGTCTTCCTACGAGCAGTACTTC	CASSVSVSSYEQYF
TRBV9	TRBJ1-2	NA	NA	TGTGCCAGCAGCGTAGCTTCCCGACAGAATGGCTACACCTTC	CASSVASRQNGYTF
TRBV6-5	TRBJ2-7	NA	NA	TGTGCCAGCAGTTATGGGCTAAGGAACTCCTACGAGCAGTACTTC	CASSYGLRNSYEQYF
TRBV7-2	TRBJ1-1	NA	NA	TGTGCCAGCAGCCCGGACAGATACAAGGCTTTCTTT	CASSPDRYKAFF
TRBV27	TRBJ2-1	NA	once	TGTGCCGTAGGGGAAGCCTACAATGAGCAGTTCTTC	CAVGEAYNEQFF
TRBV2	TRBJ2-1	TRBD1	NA	TGTGCCAGCAGTGAAGCGCTTATAGGGGACAGGGTTTACAATGAGCAGTTCTTC	CASSEALIGDRVYNEQFF